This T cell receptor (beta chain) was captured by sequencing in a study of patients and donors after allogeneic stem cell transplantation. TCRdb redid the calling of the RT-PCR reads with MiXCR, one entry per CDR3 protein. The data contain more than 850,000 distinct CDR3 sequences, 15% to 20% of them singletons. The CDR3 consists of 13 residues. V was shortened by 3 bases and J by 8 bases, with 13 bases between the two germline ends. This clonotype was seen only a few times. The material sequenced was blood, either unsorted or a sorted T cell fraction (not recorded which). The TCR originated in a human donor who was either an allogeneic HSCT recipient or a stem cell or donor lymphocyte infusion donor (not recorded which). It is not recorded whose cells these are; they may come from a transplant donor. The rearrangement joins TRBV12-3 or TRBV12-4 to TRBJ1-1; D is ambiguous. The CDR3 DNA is TGTGCCAGCAGTTTCCGGATTTTAGGGGAAGCTTTCTTT. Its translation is CASSFRILGEAFF.